Presented here are 8 T cell receptor beta chains from one specimen sequenced in a study of T-cell reconstitution after alpha-beta-depleted transplantation in children (TCRdb year 2016). The library was built by means of PCR. The run used an Illumina HiSeq 2500. To normalize quantification of the TCRbeta repertoire, the TCR libraries were built with molecular barcoding that relied on unique molecular identifiers. The public reads were run again by TCRdb, first through fastp at Q25 and then through MiXCR, and only productive beta chains were kept. Each entry is one CDR3 protein sequence, shown with its most common DNA and genes. This sample has about 540,000 distinct CDR3 sequences in its table, and approximately 20% of those were observed once. The ten most abundant clones make up approximately 3% of the sample. Material: PBMCs from the stem cell graft donor, obtained from the stem cell graft. The origin of the receptors is a human donor who donated a stem cell graft to a child with acute lymphoblastic leukemia.

The chain combines TRBV7-2 with TRBJ2-6, with a weak D call TRBD1 (6 bases). CDR1 and CDR2 (germline): SGHTA, FQGNSA. The V end lost 7 bases, the J end lost 3 bases, and 10 bases lay between the germline ends. CDR3 length: 14 residues. CDR3 sequence (DNA): TGTGCCAGCAAGGGGGTCGGTGGGGCCAACGTCCTGACTTTC. It encodes CASKGVGGANVLTF.

This clonotype was detected only a few times. The V and J genes are TRBV6-5 and TRBJ2-5; maybe TRBD2 (5 bases). Germline V gives CDR1 MNHEY, CDR2 SVGAGI. Trimming left V 2 bases short and J 3 bases short, with 10 bases between. The CDR3 runs 14 residues. CDR3 sequence: CASSYGGLEETQYF. CDR3 sequence (DNA): TGTGCCAGCAGTTACGGTGGACTGGAAGAGACCCAGTACTTC.

The V and J genes are TRBV15 and TRBJ2-2; 7 bases match TRBD1. CDR1 and CDR2 from the germline V gene are LNHNV and YYDKDF (reference sequence). The ends lost 4 bases at V and 0 bases at J; junction bases unmatched: 2. This CDR3 is built from 15 residues. DNA for the CDR3: TGTGCCACCAGCACCGACAGGGCGAACACCGGGGAGCTGTTTTTT. Protein product: CATSTDRANTGELFF.

The table lists this clonotype with a few counts. The V gene is TRBV18, the J gene TRBJ1-1, with 10 positions matching TRBD1. V shed 3 bases, J shed 10 bases, and the junction held 14 bases outside the gene matches. Germline CDR1 KGHSH, CDR2 LQKENI. The CDR3 loop spans 16 amino acids. The CDR3 sequence is CASSPLQTGGAFGAFF. The CDR3 nucleotides read TGTGCCAGCTCACCCCTCCAGACAGGGGGCGCGTTCGGAGCTTTCTTT.

This clonotype came up a few times. The V call is TRBV7-8, the J call TRBJ2-7; D gene ambiguous. The CDR3 contains 12 residues. The V gene's germline CDR1 is SGHVS and CDR2 FQNEAQ. Trimming took 1 base from V and 5 from J, leaving 6 bases between them. The CDR3, as DNA: TGTGCCAGCAGCTTAGAAAGGGACGAGCAGTACTTC. This encodes CASSLERDEQYF. The whole variable domain, filled in from reference TRBV7-8 and TRBJ2-7, reads GAGVSQSPRYKVAKRGQDVALRCDPISGHVSLFWYQQALGQGPEFLTYFQNEAQLDKSGLPSDRFFAERPEGSVSTLKIQRTQQEDSAVYLCASSLERDEQYFGPGTRLTVT.

The V call is TRBV14, the J call TRBJ2-6; tentative D call: TRBD1 (6 bases). Germline V gives CDR1 SGHDN, CDR2 FVKESK. V gave up 3 bases and J gave up 1 base, with 13 bases separating them. The CDR3 sequence is 17 residues long. CDR3 loop: CASSHLGGRSGANVLTF. The CDR3 DNA sequence: TGTGCCAGCAGCCACTTAGGGGGAAGGTCTGGGGCCAACGTCCTGACTTTC.

This clonotype was detected ten times or more. The chain recombines TRBV7-3 with TRBJ2-5, with D possibly called TRBD1 or TRBD2 (5 bases each). Trimming took off 2 bases at V and 4 bases at J, with 20 bases between the two ends. The CDR3 consists of 17 residues. Germline CDR1 SGHTA, CDR2 FQGTGA. The CDR3 protein is CASSLSGSRALGETQYF. DNA of the CDR3: TGTGCCAGCAGCTTATCGGGATCCAGGGCGTTAGGAGAGACCCAGTACTTC.

This clonotype was recorded at least ten times. This chain uses TRBV20-1 with TRBJ1-4, with D maybe TRBD1 (6 bases). V shed 6 bases and J shed 7 bases, with 18 bases lying between them. The CDR3 has 14 residues. Germline CDR1 DFQATT, CDR2 SNEGSKA (reference sequence). In DNA form, the CDR3 reads TGCAGTGCGGTGAACAGGGCGGGAAGTGAAAAACTGTTTTTT. Translating gives CSAVNRAGSEKLFF.